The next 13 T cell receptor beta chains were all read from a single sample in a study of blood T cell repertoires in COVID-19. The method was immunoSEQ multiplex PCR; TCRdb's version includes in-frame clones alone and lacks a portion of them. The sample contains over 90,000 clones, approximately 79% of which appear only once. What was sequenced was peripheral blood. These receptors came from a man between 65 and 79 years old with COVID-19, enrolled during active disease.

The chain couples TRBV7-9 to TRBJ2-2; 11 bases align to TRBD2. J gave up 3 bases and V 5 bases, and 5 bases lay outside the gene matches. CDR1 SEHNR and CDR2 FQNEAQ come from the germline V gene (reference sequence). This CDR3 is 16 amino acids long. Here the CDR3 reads CASSTSGRGDTGELFF. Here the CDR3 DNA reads TGTGCCAGCAGCACTAGCGGGAGAGGCGACACCGGGGAGCTGTTTTTT.

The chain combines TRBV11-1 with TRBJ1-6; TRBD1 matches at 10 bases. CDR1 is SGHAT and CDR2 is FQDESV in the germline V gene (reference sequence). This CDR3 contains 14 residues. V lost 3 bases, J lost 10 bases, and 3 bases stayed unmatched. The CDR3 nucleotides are TGTGCCAGCAGCTTGGGACAGGGGTGGTCACCCCTCCACTTT. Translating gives CASSLGQGWSPLHF. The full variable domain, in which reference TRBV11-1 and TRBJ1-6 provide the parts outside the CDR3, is EAEVAQSPRYKITEKSQAVAFWCDPISGHATLYWYRQILGQGPELLVQFQDESVVDDSQLPKDRFSAERLKGVDSTLKIQPAELGDSAMYLCASSLGQGWSPLHFGNGTRLTVT.

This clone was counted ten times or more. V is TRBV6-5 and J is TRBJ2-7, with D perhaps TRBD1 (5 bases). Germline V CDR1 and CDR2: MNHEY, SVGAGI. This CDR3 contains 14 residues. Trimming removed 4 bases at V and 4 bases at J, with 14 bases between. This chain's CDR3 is CASSWAASGYEQYF. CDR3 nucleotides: TGTGCCAGCAGTTGGGCAGCCTCAGGGTACGAGCAGTACTTC.

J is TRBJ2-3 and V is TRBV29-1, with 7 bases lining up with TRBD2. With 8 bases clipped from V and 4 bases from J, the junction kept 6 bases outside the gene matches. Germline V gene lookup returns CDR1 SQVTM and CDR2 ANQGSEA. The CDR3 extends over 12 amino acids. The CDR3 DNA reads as TGCAGCCCCATTCTAGCGGCAGATACGCAGTATTTT. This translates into CSPILAADTQYF.

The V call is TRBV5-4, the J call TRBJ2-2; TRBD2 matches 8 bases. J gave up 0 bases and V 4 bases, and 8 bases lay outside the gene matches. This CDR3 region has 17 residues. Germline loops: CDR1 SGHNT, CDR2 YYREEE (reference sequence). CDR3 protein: CASSRGGRSSNTGELFF. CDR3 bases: TGTGCCAGCAGCCGGGGGGGGCGATCCTCGAACACCGGGGAGCTGTTTTTT.

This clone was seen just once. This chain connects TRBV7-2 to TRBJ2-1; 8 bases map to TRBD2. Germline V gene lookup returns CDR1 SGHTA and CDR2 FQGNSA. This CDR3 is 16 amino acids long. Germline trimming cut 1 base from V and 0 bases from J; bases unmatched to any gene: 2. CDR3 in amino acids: CASSLVSGSSYNEQFF. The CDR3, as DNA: TGTGCCAGCAGCTTAGTAAGCGGGAGCTCCTACAATGAGCAGTTCTTC.

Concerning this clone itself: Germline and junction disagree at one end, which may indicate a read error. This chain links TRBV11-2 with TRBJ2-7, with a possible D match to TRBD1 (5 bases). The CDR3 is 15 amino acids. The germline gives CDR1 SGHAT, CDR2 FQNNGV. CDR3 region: CASSLDRVRSSEQYF. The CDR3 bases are TGTGCCAGCAGCTTAGACAGGGTGAGATCCTCCGAGCAGTACTTC.

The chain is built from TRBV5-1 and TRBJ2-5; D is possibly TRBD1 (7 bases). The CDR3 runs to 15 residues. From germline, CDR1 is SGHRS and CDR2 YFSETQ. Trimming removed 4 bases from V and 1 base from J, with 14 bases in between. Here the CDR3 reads CASSLGGQVQETQYF. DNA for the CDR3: TGCGCCAGCAGCCTGGGAGGACAGGTCCAAGAGACCCAGTACTTC.

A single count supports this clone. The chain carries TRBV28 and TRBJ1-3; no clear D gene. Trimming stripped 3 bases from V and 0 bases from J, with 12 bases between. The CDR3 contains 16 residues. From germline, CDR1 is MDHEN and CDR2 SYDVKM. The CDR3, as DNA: TGTGCCAGCAGTTTTCCCAGACAAACCTCTGGAAACACCATATATTTT. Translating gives CASSFPRQTSGNTIYF.

CDR3 residues: CATPLVGDTTYEQYF. The DNA of the CDR3 is TGTGCCACCCCGCTAGTAGGGGACACGACCTACGAGCAGTACTTC. This chain connects TRBV6-5 to TRBJ2-7; perhaps TRBD1 as D (6 bases). V was clipped by 10 bases and J by 2 bases, with 21 bases between them. Germline CDR1 reads MNHEY; CDR2 reads SVGAGI. The CDR3 extends over 15 amino acids.

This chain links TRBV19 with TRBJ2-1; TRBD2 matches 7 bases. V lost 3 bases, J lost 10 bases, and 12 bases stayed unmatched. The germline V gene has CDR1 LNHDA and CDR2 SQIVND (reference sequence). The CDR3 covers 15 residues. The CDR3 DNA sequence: TGTGCCAGTAGTATGCGAGGGAGGGCCCAGGAGGAGCAGTTCTTC. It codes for CASSMRGRAQEEQFF.

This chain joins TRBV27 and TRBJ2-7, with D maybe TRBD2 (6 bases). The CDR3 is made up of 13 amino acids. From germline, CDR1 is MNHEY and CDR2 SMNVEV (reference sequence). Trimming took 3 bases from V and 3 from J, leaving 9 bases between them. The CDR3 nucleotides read TGTGCCAGCAGTTTGAGGGAGGACTACGAGCAGTACTTC. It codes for CASSLREDYEQYF.

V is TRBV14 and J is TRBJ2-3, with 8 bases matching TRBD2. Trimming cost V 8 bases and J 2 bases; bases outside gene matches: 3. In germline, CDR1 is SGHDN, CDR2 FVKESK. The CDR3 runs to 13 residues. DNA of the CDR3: TGTGCCAGCTCGGGGGGGCACACAGATACGCAGTATTTT. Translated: CASSGGHTDTQYF.